This T cell receptor beta chain was obtained from a study of T cell repertoires in cytomegalovirus infection. Broader study findings: Dominating the ex vivo response were TCR beta clonotypes that were CMV-specific and HLA-C-restricted.

Notes on this clonotype: The antigen is undetermined.

TCRdb used MiXCR to reprocess the reads, holding one entry per CDR3 protein. This table holds 230,000 or so distinct CDR3 sequences, 15% to 20% found once. The germline V gene encodes CDR1 SGHAT and CDR2 FQNNGV. This CDR3 is built from 14 residues. Trimming left V 4 bases short and J 4 bases short, with 13 bases between. The sequenced material came from CD8+ T cells from PBMCs. This clonotype was sampled from a human donor in good health (CMV status not recorded). Some clones in this sample may be carry-over from other donors' samples. The chain uses TRBV11-2 and TRBJ1-2; TRBD1 is a possible D gene (6 bases). The DNA of the CDR3 is TGTGCCAGCAGCTGGTCTCAGGGGACCTATGGCTACACCTTC. It yields the protein CASSWSQGTYGYTF. Complete variable domain (other parts from reference TRBV11-2 and TRBJ1-2): EAGVAQSPRYKIIEKRQSVAFWCNPISGHATLYWYQQILGQGPKLLIQFQNNGVVDDSQLPKDRFSAERLKGVDSTLKIQPAKLEDSAVYLCASSWSQGTYGYTFGSGTRLTVV.